The next 20 T cell receptor beta chains were all read from a single sample in a study of blood T cells in healthy people across ages. The second PCR ran roughly 6 to 11 cycles with a sample-barcoded 5' primer and J-beta primers. In TCRdb, the 5' RACE reads were re-called with MiXCR into one record per CDR3 protein. The profile covers about 640,000 distinct CDR3 sequences, with under 65% appearing a single time and 30% to 40% taken by the ten largest. Material: blood. The receptors here all came from a man in his 60s in good health.

The chain uses TRBV6-6 and TRBJ2-7; maybe TRBD2 (5 bases). This CDR3 is 12 amino acids long. In germline, CDR1 is MNHNY, CDR2 SVGAGI (reference sequence). Trimming stripped 11 bases from V and 2 bases from J, with 13 bases between. CDR3 nucleotide sequence: TGTGCCTCCGGAGGCGACACCTACGAGCAGTACTTC. It codes for CASGGDTYEQYF.

This clonotype was observed a few times. The gene calls are TRBV7-2 and TRBJ1-2; a possible D gene is TRBD1 (5 bases). The CDR3 sequence is 15 residues long. Trimming removed 5 bases from V and 8 bases from J, with 21 bases in between. Per germline, CDR1 SGHTA and CDR2 FQGNSA. CDR3 amino acids: CASSPATGQFQGYTF. For the CDR3, the DNA is TGTGCCAGCAGCCCTGCGACGGGGCAATTCCAAGGCTACACCTTC. The entire variable domain, with the rest obtained from reference TRBV7-2 and TRBJ1-2, is as follows: GAGVSQSPSNKVTEKGKDVELRCDPISGHTALYWYRQSLGQGLEFLIYFQGNSAPDKSGLPSDRFSAERTGGSVSTLTIQRTQQEDSAVYLCASSPATGQFQGYTFGSGTRLTVV.

In its sample, this clonotype was seen a few times. The gene calls are TRBV3-1 and TRBJ2-7; 7 bases agree with TRBD2. After removal of 3 bases from V and 2 bases from J, the junction contained 7 bases not matched to a gene. There are 15 residues in the CDR3. Looked up from germline, CDR1 is LGHDT and CDR2 is YNNKEL (reference sequence). The CDR3 DNA reads as TGTGCCAGCAGCCATGCGACTAGCATCCCCTACGAGCAGTACTTC. It translates to CASSHATSIPYEQYF.

To note about this clonotype: The junction does not match germline at one end; this may be a read error. This rearrangement joins TRBV18 to TRBJ2-7, with 7 nucleotides matching TRBD1. In germline, CDR1 is KGHSH, CDR2 LQKENI. The CDR3 has 16 residues. The CDR3 DNA sequence: TGTGTCAGCTCACCAGCTAGGAACAGGGGATCCTACGAGCAGTACTTC. This encodes CVSSPARNRGSYEQYF.

J is TRBJ2-7 and V is TRBV20-1; no reliable D call. Germline values: CDR1 DFQATT, CDR2 SNEGSKA (reference sequence). The ends were cut back, 6 bases at V and 3 bases at J, with 9 bases in the middle. CDR3 length equals 11 residues. The CDR3 DNA follows: TGCAGTGCCGAACACGGCTACGAGCAGTACTTC. It yields the protein CSAEHGYEQYF.

The V gene is TRBV20-1, the J gene TRBJ1-1, with 7 nucleotides matching TRBD1. This CDR3 is built from 14 residues. The germline V gene has CDR1 DFQATT and CDR2 SNEGSKA (reference sequence). V was clipped by 7 bases and J by 0 bases; unmatched bases: 8. The CDR3 loop is CSGTSGQLNTEAFF. The DNA of the CDR3 is TGCAGTGGGACCTCGGGACAGCTGAACACTGAAGCTTTCTTT.

V usage is TRBV6-2 or TRBV6-3 and J usage is TRBJ2-5, with 8 positions matching TRBD1. V was pared by 7 bases and J by 5 bases, with 12 bases of the junction left unmatched. Germline CDR1 and CDR2: MNHEY and SVGEGT. The CDR3 sequence is 15 residues long. The DNA of the CDR3 is TGTGCCAGCACCACAGCGGGCAGGGGGCAGGAGACCCAGTACTTC. This gives the protein CASTTAGRGQETQYF.

The chain recombines TRBV5-1 with TRBJ2-3, with D perhaps being TRBD1 or TRBD2 (6 bases each). The germline V gene has CDR1 SGHRS and CDR2 YFSETQ. V lost 4 bases and J lost 6, with 21 bases in between. This CDR3 region has 16 residues. The DNA of the CDR3 is TGCGCCAGCAGCCCTGGACGGGGGCGTTCGTTGGATACGCAGTATTTT. It specifies CASSPGRGRSLDTQYF.

The chain uses TRBV9 and TRBJ2-1; 7 bases are a match to TRBD2. J was trimmed by 0 bases and V by 0 bases; bases with no gene match: 3. Germline V lookup: CDR1 SGDLS, CDR2 YYNGEE. The CDR3 length is 16 residues. This chain's CDR3 is CASSVAGGGSYNEQFF. Here the CDR3 DNA reads TGTGCCAGCAGCGTAGCTGGCGGGGGCTCCTACAATGAGCAGTTCTTC.

This clonotype was counted a few times. V gene TRBV5-1 combines with J gene TRBJ1-2; no reliable D call. The CDR3 is made up of 13 amino acids. The germline V gene encodes CDR1 SGHRS and CDR2 YFSETQ. Trimming cost V 0 bases and J 8 bases, with 11 bases left between them. The CDR3, as DNA: TGCGCCAGCAGCTTGGACCCCTCTGAAGGCTACACCTTC. This codes for CASSLDPSEGYTF.

CDR3 protein: CATAPGRRREETQYF. The DNA of the CDR3 is TGTGCCACCGCCCCGGGGCGGAGGAGGGAAGAGACCCAGTACTTC. The rearrangement joins TRBV10-3 to TRBJ2-5; tentative D call: TRBD2 (6 bases). From germline, CDR1 is ENHRY and CDR2 SYGVKD. The V gene lost 10 bases and the J gene lost 3 bases, with 21 bases spanning the gap. CDR3 length: 15 amino acids.

This chain connects TRBV9 to TRBJ1-6; possibly TRBD1 for D (5 bases). V was pared by 0 bases and J by 10 bases, with 14 bases between. The CDR3 loop spans 15 amino acids. CDR1 and CDR2 (germline): SGDLS, YYNGEE. The CDR3 bases are TGTGCCAGCAGCGTAGAGGGGCTCGGGTACTCACCCCTCCACTTT. Its protein product is CASSVEGLGYSPLHF.

The chain couples TRBV5-5 to TRBJ1-1, with unresolved D. V was clipped by 6 bases and J by 4 bases, with 16 bases between them. This CDR3 has 14 amino acids. Germline V lookup: CDR1 SGHKS, CDR2 YYEKEE (reference sequence). In DNA form, the CDR3 reads TGTGCCAGCACCCACACCCCAGGTGTCACTGAAGCTTTCTTT. The encoded protein is CASTHTPGVTEAFF.

This clonotype appeared a few times. V usage is TRBV20-1 and J usage is TRBJ1-3; D unclear. This CDR3 region has 15 residues. The V and J ends lost 2 bases and 3 bases respectively, with 14 bases between them. Germline V lookup: CDR1 DFQATT, CDR2 SNEGSKA (reference sequence). The CDR3 DNA reads TGCAGTGCTAGAAAGGGTTCGGTGTTTGGAAACACCATATATTTT. It is translated as CSARKGSVFGNTIYF.

The chain couples TRBV6-5 to TRBJ2-5; D is unclear. The J call may not be correct, given that the DNA end is closer to TRBJ2-4. CDR3 length: 13 residues. From germline, CDR1 is MNHEY and CDR2 SVGAGI. The CDR3 spells CASTPAAEYIQYF. Here the CDR3 DNA reads TGTGCCAGCACCCCAGCCGCGGAGTACATTCAGTACTTC.

This clonotype has just a few counts. This CDR3 is CASSGSRNEQFF. The CDR3 nucleotides read TGTGCCAGCAGCGGGAGCAGGAATGAGCAGTTCTTC. This chain connects TRBV11-2 to TRBJ2-1, with a tentative D call TRBD2 (5 bases). Trimming removed 5 bases from V and 7 bases from J, with 9 bases in between. Per the germline V gene, CDR1 is SGHAT and CDR2 is FQNNGV. The CDR3 has 12 residues.

The rearrangement uses TRBV12-3 or TRBV12-4 and TRBJ2-1; 7 bases are shared with TRBD1. V lost 5 bases, J lost 5 bases, and 9 bases stayed unmatched. This CDR3 region has 15 residues. The CDR3 coding sequence is TGTGCCAGCAGTCTCCGACAGGGAACAAACAATGAGCAGTTCTTC. Translating it yields CASSLRQGTNNEQFF.

This clonotype occurred many times. The chain couples TRBV14 to TRBJ2-4; 7 positions match TRBD2. Germline assignment: CDR1 SGHDN and CDR2 FVKESK. The CDR3 is 17 residues long. The V and J ends lost 1 base and 1 base, in that order; junction bases with no gene match: 7. The CDR3 spells CASSQGAGGWAKNIQYF. The CDR3 nucleotides read TGTGCCAGCAGCCAAGGTGCCGGGGGGTGGGCCAAAAACATTCAGTACTTC.

The chain couples TRBV5-1 to TRBJ2-6, with 7 bases fitting TRBD1. The CDR3 has 15 amino acids. V was clipped by 7 bases and J by 0 bases; unmatched bases: 4. Germline CDR1 SGHRS, CDR2 YFSETQ. Here the CDR3 reads CASQTGPSGANVLTF. CDR3 in DNA: TGCGCCAGCCAGACAGGGCCCTCTGGGGCCAACGTCCTGACTTTC.

V usage is TRBV29-1 and J usage is TRBJ1-4; D is possibly TRBD1 (6 bases). V lost 6 bases and J lost 8, with 10 bases in between. The germline V gene encodes CDR1 SQVTM and CDR2 ANQGSEA. The CDR3 is made up of 11 amino acids. CDR3 sequence: CSVRGGEKLFF. The CDR3 region has the DNA TGCAGCGTCCGAGGGGGGGAAAAACTGTTTTTT.